The 20 T cell receptor beta chains in this list originate from one sample, sequenced in a study of shared clonotypes between healthy human individuals. Assay used: immunoSEQ multiplex PCR; TCRdb lists only in-frame clones, some missing. The data hold about 2.1 million clones, with about 93% observed a single time. CD45RO-negative, CCR7-positively selected cells formed the naive CD8 fraction, excluding terminally differentiated effector memory CD45RA+ cells. Sequenced: naive CD8+ T cells from PBMCs. The receptors were sampled from a man aged 18 to 35 in good health. Some clones in this sample may be carry-over from other donors' samples.

This chain links TRBV29-1 with TRBJ1-2, with unresolved D. The V gene lost 3 bases and the J gene lost 3 bases, with 14 bases spanning the gap. The CDR3 consists of 14 residues. The germline V gene has CDR1 SQVTM and CDR2 ANQGSEA. The CDR3 sequence is CSVDPRADHYGYTF. CDR3 sequence (DNA): TGCAGCGTTGACCCAAGGGCGGATCACTATGGCTACACCTTC.

The genes are TRBV5-1 and TRBJ2-7; tentative D call: TRBD1 (5 bases). Germline V CDR1 and CDR2: SGHRS, YFSETQ. Deletions cut 5 bases from V and 3 bases from J, with 15 bases between. The CDR3 has 14 residues. The CDR3, as DNA: TGCGCCAGCAGTATGGGTTCAGGGTACTACGAGCAGTACTTC. Its translation: CASSMGSGYYEQYF.

The CDR3, as DNA: TGTGCCAGCAGCGAGACAGGGGGAATCTACGAGCAGTACTTC. Translation: CASSETGGIYEQYF. This chain connects TRBV7-9 to TRBJ2-7, with 9 bases lining up with TRBD1. Unmatched junction bases numbered 5, after V lost 5 bases and J lost 3 bases. The germline gives CDR1 SEHNR, CDR2 FQNEAQ (reference sequence). There are 14 residues in the CDR3.

The chain carries TRBV14 and TRBJ2-1, with D maybe TRBD1 (5 bases). V lost 4 bases to trimming and J lost 4 bases, with 11 bases between them. This CDR3 spans 14 amino acids. The V gene's germline CDR1 is SGHDN and CDR2 FVKESK. The CDR3 loop is CASSPRTLYNEQFF. For the CDR3, the DNA is TGTGCCAGCAGCCCGAGGACATTATACAATGAGCAGTTCTTC.

The rearrangement joins TRBV25-1 to TRBJ1-3; no firm D call. Germline V gene sequence: CDR1 MGHDK, CDR2 SYGVNS. The CDR3 runs 13 residues. V was pared by 7 bases and J by 0 bases, with 7 bases between. The CDR3 loop reads CASTGTSGNTIYF. In DNA form, the CDR3 reads TGTGCCAGCACAGGCACCTCTGGAAACACCATATATTTT.

The CDR3 DNA follows: TGCGCCAGCAGTGAGTCGAGCCCCCAGGGCGGGGAGCTGTTTTTT. This encodes CASSESSPQGGELFF. The V call is TRBV10-1, the J call TRBJ2-2; a weak D match, TRBD1 (5 bases). The CDR3 has 15 residues. Germline V gives CDR1 WNHNN, CDR2 SYGVQD (reference sequence). The V end was cut by 0 bases, the J end by 7 bases, with 12 bases between.

This chain joins TRBV10-3 and TRBJ2-2, with 9 bases aligning to TRBD2. With V trimmed by 3 bases and J by 3 bases, 5 bases remained unmatched. Germline V gene sequence: CDR1 ENHRY, CDR2 SYGVKD. The CDR3 covers 16 residues. CDR3 nucleotides: TGTGCCATCAGTGAAACCACTAGCGGGTACACCGGGGAGCTGTTTTTT. This sequence encodes CAISETTSGYTGELFF.

V is TRBV2 and J is TRBJ1-5; the D is unclear. The ends were cut back, 0 bases at V and 3 bases at J, with 9 bases in the middle. CDR3 length: 15 amino acids. The germline CDR1 and CDR2 sequences are SNHLY and FYNNEI. The chain's CDR3 is CASSEAPGFNQPQHF. Here the CDR3 DNA reads TGTGCCAGCAGTGAAGCCCCCGGGTTCAATCAGCCCCAGCATTTT.

The V gene is TRBV9, the J gene TRBJ2-1; TRBD1 aligns across 10 bases. Germline values: CDR1 SGDLS, CDR2 YYNGEE. Unmatched junction bases numbered 10, after V lost 4 bases and J lost 6 bases. This CDR3 region has 16 residues. The CDR3: CASSISRDRGGNEQFF. DNA for the CDR3: TGTGCCAGCAGCATCAGCCGGGACAGGGGCGGCAATGAGCAGTTCTTC.

The chain has TRBV14 and TRBJ1-5, with D possibly matching TRBD1 (6 bases). The CDR3 extends over 14 amino acids. Trimming removed 2 bases from V and 3 bases from J, with 8 bases in between. The V gene's germline CDR1 is SGHDN and CDR2 FVKESK. The CDR3 bases are TGTGCCAGCAGCCAAACAGGGCTCAATCAGCCCCAGCATTTT. Protein sequence: CASSQTGLNQPQHF.

The CDR3 bases are TGTGCCAGCAGCTCATCGACTAGCGGGAGTGAAGATACGCAGTATTTT. It translates to CASSSSTSGSEDTQYF. J is TRBJ2-3 and V is TRBV7-9; TRBD2 agrees at 12 bases. The junction had 7 bases not matched to a gene; V was cut back by 4 bases and J by 5 bases. The CDR3 has 16 amino acids. Germline values: CDR1 SEHNR, CDR2 FQNEAQ (reference sequence).

The chain couples TRBV2 to TRBJ2-1, with 10 nucleotides matching TRBD2. The CDR3 has 18 residues. J lost 3 bases, V lost 10 bases, and 18 bases had no gene match. CDR1 is SNHLY and CDR2 is FYNNEI in the germline V gene. CDR3: CANLLHKPRTSGYNEQFF. The DNA for the CDR3 is TGTGCCAATCTCCTCCACAAACCCAGGACTAGCGGCTACAATGAGCAGTTCTTC.

V gene TRBV4-1 combines with J gene TRBJ2-1; D is undetermined. CDR3 length: 15 amino acids. V dropped 4 bases and J dropped 2 bases, with 12 bases sitting between them. CDR1 MGHRA and CDR2 YSYEKL come from the germline V gene. CDR3 nucleotide sequence: TGCGCCAGCAGCCCAGCCTTCGGGCCCTACAATGAGCAGTTCTTC. Its translation: CASSPAFGPYNEQFF.

The chain employs TRBV5-6 and TRBJ2-7, with D perhaps being TRBD1 or TRBD2 (5 bases each). Germline V gene lookup returns CDR1 SGHDT and CDR2 YYEEEE. With 4 bases removed from V and 2 bases from J, the gap between germline ends came to 10 bases. The CDR3 runs to 13 residues. CDR3: CASSGTVAYEQYF. The CDR3 DNA sequence: TGTGCCAGCAGCGGGACGGTGGCCTACGAGCAGTACTTC.

The CDR3 region has the DNA TGCGCCAGCAGTGAGGGGGCTTCCTACACAGATACGCAGTATTTT. Translating it yields CASSEGASYTDTQYF. V is TRBV10-2 and J is TRBJ2-3; TRBD1 might be the D (5 bases). This CDR3 comprises 15 residues. Per the germline V gene, CDR1 is WSHSY and CDR2 is SAAADI. V was clipped by 2 bases and J by 2 bases, with 11 bases between them.

The rearrangement links TRBV5-4 to TRBJ1-2; 7 nucleotides agree with TRBD1. CDR1 is SGHNT and CDR2 is YYREEE in the germline V gene (reference sequence). Unmatched junction bases numbered 10, after V lost 4 bases and J lost 4 bases. The CDR3 runs to 15 residues. The CDR3, as DNA: TGTGCCAGCAGCCCGACCGACAGGGTTGGCTATGGCTACACCTTC. As protein: CASSPTDRVGYGYTF.

The V gene is TRBV2, the J gene TRBJ1-5; D is ambiguous. This CDR3 is 14 amino acids long. V was cut by 1 base and J by 5 bases, with 9 bases left in between. Germline V gene lookup returns CDR1 SNHLY and CDR2 FYNNEI. The chain's CDR3 is CASSEVDAYQPQHF. The CDR3 coding sequence is TGTGCCAGCAGTGAAGTAGATGCCTATCAGCCCCAGCATTTT. The whole variable domain, filled in from reference TRBV2 and TRBJ1-5, reads EPEVTQTPSHQVTQMGQEVILRCVPISNHLYFYWYRQILGQKVEFLVSFYNNEISEKSEIFDDQFSVERPDGSNFTLKIRSTKLEDSAMYFCASSEVDAYQPQHFGDGTRLSIL.

The chain recombines TRBV4-1 with TRBJ2-5; maybe TRBD1 (6 bases). Looked up from germline, CDR1 is MGHRA and CDR2 is YSYEKL. The CDR3 runs to 16 residues. The V end lost 4 bases, the J end lost 2 bases, and 17 bases lay between the germline ends. The CDR3 sequence is CASSLIRDTGQETQYF. The CDR3 DNA is TGCGCCAGCAGCCTTATAAGGGACACAGGTCAAGAGACCCAGTACTTC.

The genes are TRBV7-9 and TRBJ1-1; 7 nucleotides align to TRBD1. The CDR3 runs to 15 residues. Germline V gene data show CDR1 as SEHNR and CDR2 as FQNEAQ (reference sequence). V lost 1 base to trimming and J lost 4 bases; unmatched junction nucleotides: 6. The CDR3 spells CASSLVTGLGTEAFF. The CDR3 nucleotides are TGTGCCAGCAGCTTAGTGACAGGGTTGGGCACTGAAGCTTTCTTT.

This rearrangement joins TRBV25-1 to TRBJ2-1; perhaps TRBD1 as D (6 bases). With 4 bases removed from V and 8 bases from J, the gap between germline ends came to 18 bases. The CDR3 sequence is 15 residues long. Germline CDR1 MGHDK, CDR2 SYGVNS. The CDR3 here is CASSGGHTVWDEQFF. The CDR3 DNA reads TGTGCCAGCAGTGGGGGACACACGGTCTGGGATGAGCAGTTCTTC.